The 20 T cell receptor beta chains given below trace back to one sample, sequenced in a study of T cell changes during pregnancy in multiple sclerosis. The method was immunoSEQ multiplex PCR; TCRdb's version includes in-frame clones alone and lacks a portion of them. The data contain under 35,000 clones, roughly 87% of them singletons. Sequenced material: CD8+ T cells from peripheral blood mononuclear cells, taken before pregnancy. The origin of the receptors is a female donor with multiple sclerosis, enrolled in a pregnancy study.

This chain uses TRBV4-1 with TRBJ2-7; TRBD2 agrees at 11 bases. The CDR3 has 15 residues. Germline loops: CDR1 MGHRA, CDR2 YSYEKL. Germline trimming cut 3 bases from V and 2 bases from J; bases unmatched to any gene: 3. The CDR3 DNA reads TGCGCCAGCAGCCAGGCTAGCGGGGGGCCCTACGAGCAGTACTTC. The encoded protein is CASSQASGGPYEQYF.

This chain joins TRBV25-1 and TRBJ1-2; D is undetermined. The CDR3 loop spans 12 amino acids. CDR1 is MGHDK, CDR2 SYGVNS, per germline. The germline V and J ends were trimmed by 6 bases and 7 bases, with 12 bases remaining between them. The CDR3 bases are TGTGCCAGCAGCGCGGGCGAGTTTGGCTACACCTTC. This encodes CASSAGEFGYTF.

The chain is built from TRBV5-5 and TRBJ2-5, with D possibly TRBD1 on 5 matching bases. The DNA end lines up better with TRBJ2-7; the J call may be wrong. The length of the CDR3 is 15 residues. Per germline, CDR1 SGHKS and CDR2 YYEKEE (reference sequence). The CDR3, as DNA: TGTGCCAGCAGCTCGTCGTGGGGCGCGTCCTACGAGCAGTACTTC. It specifies CASSSSWGASYEQYF.

This chain joins TRBV2 and TRBJ2-5; D possibly corresponds to TRBD2 (6 bases). The CDR3 spans 15 residues. Trimming stripped 1 base from V and 3 bases from J, with 12 bases between. Germline CDR1 reads SNHLY; CDR2 reads FYNNEI. This chain's CDR3 is CASSEGRGVKETQYF. DNA for the CDR3: TGTGCCAGCAGTGAAGGGCGCGGGGTAAAAGAGACCCAGTACTTC.

For the CDR3, the DNA is TGTGCCAGCAGTCCCGACGGGGAGACCCAGTACTTC. This encodes CASSPDGETQYF. The chain has TRBV27 and TRBJ2-5; no firm D call. Germline CDR1 and CDR2: MNHEY and SMNVEV (reference sequence). V was cut by 5 bases and J by 5 bases, with 9 bases left in between. CDR3 length equals 12 residues.

The chain couples TRBV7-9 to TRBJ1-6; D is perhaps TRBD1 (6 bases). The V end lost 5 bases, the J end lost 0 bases, and 14 bases lay between the germline ends. In germline, CDR1 is SEHNR, CDR2 FQNEAQ (reference sequence). The CDR3 covers 17 residues. The CDR3 sequence is CASSPRGSSSYNSPLHF. The CDR3 bases are TGTGCCAGCAGCCCAAGGGGGTCGAGCTCCTATAATTCACCCCTCCACTTT.

J is TRBJ2-3 and V is TRBV9; 8 bases align to TRBD2. Germline loops: CDR1 SGDLS, CDR2 YYNGEE. The CDR3 is made up of 16 amino acids. V shed 0 bases, J shed 6 bases, and the junction held 9 bases outside the gene matches. CDR3 in amino acids: CASSVAVLAGGDTQYF. In DNA form, the CDR3 reads TGTGCCAGCAGCGTAGCTGTGCTAGCGGGCGGCGATACGCAGTATTTT.

The chain uses TRBV19 and TRBJ1-5; D is unresolved. The ends were cut back, 3 bases at V and 0 bases at J, with 12 bases in the middle. CDR1 LNHDA and CDR2 SQIVND come from the germline V gene (reference sequence). The CDR3 contains 16 residues. DNA for the CDR3: TGTGCCAGTAGTATCCGGGCAGACTATAGCAATCAGCCCCAGCATTTT. It yields the protein CASSIRADYSNQPQHF.

V and J are TRBV6-5 and TRBJ1-1, with 7 positions matching TRBD1. The J segment lost 5 bases and the V segment lost 4 bases, leaving 4 bases of the junction unmatched. CDR3 size: 13 residues. CDR1 MNHEY and CDR2 SVGAGI come from the germline V gene. CDR3 DNA: TGTGCCAGCAGTTCCGGACAGGTAACTGAAGCTTTCTTT. Protein: CASSSGQVTEAFF.

V and J are TRBV7-9 and TRBJ2-1; 7 positions match TRBD2. The V gene's germline CDR1 is SEHNR and CDR2 FQNEAQ (reference sequence). This CDR3 comprises 17 residues. J lost 3 bases, V lost 5 bases, and 13 bases had no gene match. CDR3 DNA sequence: TGTGCCAGCAGCCCCATGAAAGCGGGAAGAAACTACAATGAGCAGTTCTTC. It specifies CASSPMKAGRNYNEQFF.

The genes are TRBV7-9 and TRBJ2-2, with 8 nucleotides matching TRBD1. Germline trimming cut 6 bases from V and 6 bases from J; bases unmatched to any gene: 0. CDR3 length equals 12 residues. CDR1 and CDR2 from the germline V gene are SEHNR and FQNEAQ (reference sequence). The CDR3 region is CASRQGAGELFF. The CDR3 DNA follows: TGTGCCAGCAGACAGGGGGCCGGGGAGCTGTTTTTT.

This rearrangement joins TRBV27 to TRBJ1-1; 8 nucleotides agree with TRBD1. CDR1 and CDR2 from the germline V gene are MNHEY and SMNVEV (reference sequence). This CDR3 is 15 amino acids long. Trimming cost V 4 bases and J 0 bases; bases outside gene matches: 4. CDR3: CASSSTGEVNTEAFF. The CDR3 DNA reads as TGTGCCAGCAGTTCGACAGGGGAAGTGAACACTGAAGCTTTCTTT.

In its sample, this clone was seen a few times. The chain combines TRBV7-3 with TRBJ1-1; possibly TRBD1 for D (5 bases). Trimming removed 5 bases from V and 5 bases from J, with 18 bases in between. CDR1 and CDR2 (germline): SGHTA, FQGTGA. This CDR3 has 15 residues. This CDR3 reads CASSPQGGEGTEAFF. The CDR3 DNA sequence: TGTGCCAGCAGCCCACAAGGAGGGGAAGGGACTGAAGCTTTCTTT.

This rearrangement joins TRBV13 to TRBJ2-1; 15 nucleotides agree with TRBD2. This CDR3 spans 16 amino acids. Germline CDR1 reads PRHDT; CDR2 reads FYEKMQ (reference sequence). V shed 4 bases, J shed 7 bases, and the junction held 5 bases outside the gene matches. The chain's CDR3 is CASSSRTSGRGNEQFF. CDR3 sequence (DNA): TGTGCCAGCAGCTCCCGGACTAGCGGGAGGGGGAATGAGCAGTTCTTC. The full variable domain, in which reference TRBV13 and TRBJ2-1 provide the parts outside the CDR3, is AAGVIQSPRHLIKEKRETATLKCYPIPRHDTVYWYQQGPGQDPQFLISFYEKMQSDKGSIPDRFSAQQFSDYHSELNMSSLELGDSALYFCASSSRTSGRGNEQFFGPGTRLTVL.

The chain couples TRBV5-6 to TRBJ2-7, with a possible D match to TRBD2 (5 bases). V was clipped by 0 bases and J by 3 bases, with 19 bases between them. This CDR3 comprises 17 residues. The germline gives CDR1 SGHDT, CDR2 YYEEEE. The CDR3 spells CASSLVGDPSRNYEQYF. The CDR3, as DNA: TGTGCCAGCAGCTTGGTCGGGGATCCCTCGCGAAACTACGAGCAGTACTTC.

The V gene is TRBV7-8, the J gene TRBJ2-7; weak D call: TRBD1 (6 bases). V lost 1 base, J lost 0 bases, and 10 bases lay in between. There are 15 residues in the CDR3. CDR1 and CDR2 from the germline V gene are SGHVS and FQNEAQ. The CDR3 coding sequence is TGTGCCAGCAGCTTAGGGACAGATAGCTCCTACGAGCAGTACTTC. Protein sequence: CASSLGTDSSYEQYF.

The rearrangement uses TRBV2 and TRBJ1-2, with D uncertain. V was shortened by 6 bases and J by 6 bases, with 14 bases between the two germline ends. The CDR3 covers 13 residues. Per germline, CDR1 SNHLY and CDR2 FYNNEI. The CDR3 sequence: CASSRGTAHGYTF. In DNA, the CDR3 is TGTGCCAGCAGCCGGGGAACTGCACATGGCTACACCTTC.

The chain couples TRBV11-2 to TRBJ2-5; 9 bases are a match to TRBD1. The J segment lost 5 bases and the V segment lost 4 bases, leaving 11 bases of the junction unmatched. The CDR3 is 16 residues long. CDR1 and CDR2 from the germline V gene are SGHAT and FQNNGV. CDR3 loop: CASSYIQGQGGETQYF. The CDR3 region has the DNA TGTGCCAGCAGCTACATACAGGGACAGGGTGGGGAGACCCAGTACTTC.

The table lists this clone with a few counts. The rearrangement links TRBV9 to TRBJ1-1, with D possibly matching TRBD1 (5 bases). The CDR3 spans 13 residues. Trimming removed 4 bases at V and 2 bases at J, with 9 bases between. Germline V gene lookup returns CDR1 SGDLS and CDR2 YYNGEE. The chain's CDR3 is CASSLDRNTEAFF. CDR3 coding DNA: TGTGCCAGCAGCCTTGACAGAAACACTGAAGCTTTCTTT.

The rearrangement joins TRBV27 to TRBJ1-5, with TRBD1 matching 8 bases. This CDR3 is 17 amino acids long. V shed 5 bases and J 3 bases; nucleotides not matched to a gene: 12. CDR1 and CDR2 from the germline V gene are MNHEY and SMNVEV (reference sequence). CDR3 nucleotide sequence: TGTGCCAGCAGTCCCTCGACAGGGGAGGTCGCCAATCAGCCCCAGCATTTT. Translation gives CASSPSTGEVANQPQHF.